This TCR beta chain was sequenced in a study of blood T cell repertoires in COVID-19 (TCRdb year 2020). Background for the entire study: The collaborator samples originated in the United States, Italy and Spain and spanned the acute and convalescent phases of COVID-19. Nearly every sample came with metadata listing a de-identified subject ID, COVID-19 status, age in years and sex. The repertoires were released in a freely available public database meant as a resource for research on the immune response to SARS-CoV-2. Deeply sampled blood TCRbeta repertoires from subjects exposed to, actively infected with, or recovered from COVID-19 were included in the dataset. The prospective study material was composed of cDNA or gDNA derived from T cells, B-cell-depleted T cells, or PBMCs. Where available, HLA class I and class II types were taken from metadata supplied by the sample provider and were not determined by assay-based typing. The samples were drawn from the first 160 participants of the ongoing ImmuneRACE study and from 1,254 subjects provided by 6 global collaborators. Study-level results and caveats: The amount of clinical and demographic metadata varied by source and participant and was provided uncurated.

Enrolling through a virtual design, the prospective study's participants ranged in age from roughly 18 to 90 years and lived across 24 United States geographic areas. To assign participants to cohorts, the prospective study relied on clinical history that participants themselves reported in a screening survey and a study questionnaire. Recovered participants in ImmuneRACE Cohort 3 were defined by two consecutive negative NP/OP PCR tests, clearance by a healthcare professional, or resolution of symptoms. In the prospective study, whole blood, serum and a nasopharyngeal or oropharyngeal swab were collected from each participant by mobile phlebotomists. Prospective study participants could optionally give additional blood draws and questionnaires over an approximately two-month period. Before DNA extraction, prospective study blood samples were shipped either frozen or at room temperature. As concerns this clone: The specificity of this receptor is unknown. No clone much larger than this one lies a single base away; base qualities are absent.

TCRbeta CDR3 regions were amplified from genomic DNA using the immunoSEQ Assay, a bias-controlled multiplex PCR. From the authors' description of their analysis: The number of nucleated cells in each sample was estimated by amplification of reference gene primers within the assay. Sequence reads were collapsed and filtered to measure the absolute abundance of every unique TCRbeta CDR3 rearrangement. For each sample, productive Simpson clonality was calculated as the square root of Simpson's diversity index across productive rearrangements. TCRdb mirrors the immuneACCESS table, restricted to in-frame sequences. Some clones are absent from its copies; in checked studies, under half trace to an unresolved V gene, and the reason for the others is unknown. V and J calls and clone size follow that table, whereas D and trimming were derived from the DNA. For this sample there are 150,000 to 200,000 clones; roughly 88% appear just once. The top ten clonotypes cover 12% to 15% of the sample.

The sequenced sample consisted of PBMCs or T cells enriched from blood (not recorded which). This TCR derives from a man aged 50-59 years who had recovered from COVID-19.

The CDR3 reads as follows: CASRSGGQGNSPLHF. The nucleotide sequence is given as TGTGCCAGCAGATCTGGGGGACAGGGGAATTCACCCCTCCACTTT. The rearrangement joined TRBV5-5 to TRBJ1-6; 10 middle bases align to TRBD1. CDR1 and CDR2 are read off the germline V gene (reference sequence) as SGHKS and YYEKEE. Unmatched junction bases come to 6, with V trimmed by 5 bases and J by 7 bases. The CDR3 has 15 amino acids, counting the end cysteine and phenylalanine. Solely the CDR3 DNA is kept, with 45 bases framed from the first base.